This is a list of T cell receptor beta chains from one sample in a study of shared clonotypes between healthy human individuals. The table came from immunoSEQ multiplex PCR; TCRdb's copy has only in-frame clones and leaves some out. The table records roughly 380,000 clones, roughly 96% of them present only once. Sequenced input: memory CD8+ T cells sorted from blood. The receptors were sampled from a man aged 25-45 years in good health. CDR3s include the opening cysteine and the closing phenylalanine or tryptophan. The order of the fields is J gene, D gene, clone size, V gene, CDR3 DNA, CDR3 protein. The D gene is left open where the match is weak. Part of the rows lack a size; the others show once, few, many or a class for expanded clones.

TRBJ1-1	-	-	TRBV5-6	TGTGCCAGCAGCACCCGCGGCCGGTTGAACACTGAAGCTTTCTTT	CASSTRGRLNTEAFF
TRBJ2-5	-	-	TRBV5-1	TGCGCCAGCAGCTTGGGCCGGAGGGCCAGGGAAGAGACCCAGTACTTC	CASSLGRRAREETQYF
TRBJ2-2	-	-	TRBV28	TGTGCCAGCAGCCTTAGCTCCACCGGGGAGCTGTTTTTT	CASSLSSTGELFF
TRBJ2-6	-	-	TRBV10-3	TGTGCCATCAGTGAGTCCGGAGCAGGGGTGACCTCTGGGGCCAACGTCCTGACTTTC	CAISESGAGVTSGANVLTF
TRBJ2-7	-	-	TRBV30	TGTGCCTGGAGTACAGGCCTTAGCGAGCAGTACTTC	CAWSTGLSEQYF
TRBJ2-7	-	once	TRBV13	TGTGCCAGCAGCTCCGGATACGAGCAGTACTTC	CASSSGYEQYF
TRBJ2-7	-	-	TRBV28	TGTGCCAGCAGACTTAACTACGAGCAGTACTTC	CASRLNYEQYF
TRBJ2-2	-	-	TRBV7-8	TGTGCCAGCAGCAGACAGGCCCCGACCGGGGAGCTGTTTTTT	CASSRQAPTGELFF
TRBJ2-5	-	-	TRBV5-6	TGTGCCAGCAGCTTTAAAGACGGTGAGACCCAGTACTTC	CASSFKDGETQYF
TRBJ2-7	-	-	TRBV6-5	TGTGCCAGCAGCCGGACTATGGCGGTCTACGAGCAGTACTTC	CASSRTMAVYEQYF
TRBJ1-4	TRBD1	-	TRBV7-8	TGTGCCAGCAGCTTAGCACACATGGACAGGGGGCGGGGTAATGAAAAACTGTTTTTT	CASSLAHMDRGRGNEKLFF
TRBJ2-1	-	-	TRBV28	TGTGCCAGCAGTTTCAGGCGACATGGCGGGCCCTCCTACAATGAGCAGTTCTTC	CASSFRRHGGPSYNEQFF
TRBJ2-7	-	-	TRBV20-1	TGCAGTGCTAGCGCAACCTACGAGCAGTACTTC	CSASATYEQYF
TRBJ1-3	-	-	TRBV28	TGTGCCAGCAGGACAGGAAACACCATATATTTT	CASRTGNTIYF
TRBJ2-7	-	once	TRBV5-5	TGTGCCAGCAGCTTGGTCCCAGGCTCAGGCTCCTACGAGCAGTACTTC	CASSLVPGSGSYEQYF
TRBJ1-2	-	-	TRBV19	TGTGCCAGTATTTCAGGCAACTATGGCTACACCTTC	CASISGNYGYTF
TRBJ2-1	TRBD2	-	TRBV28	TGTGCCAGCAGTTTTGTTGGACTAGCGGGAGAGTACGAGCAGTTCTTC	CASSFVGLAGEYEQFF
TRBJ2-1	TRBD2	-	TRBV30	TGTGCCTGGAGTGTAGAATGGCTAGCGGAGATGAATGAGCAGTTCTTC	CAWSVEWLAEMNEQFF
TRBJ2-6	-	-	TRBV6-6	TGTGCCAGCAGGGGCGGCCCAAACTCTGGGGCCAACGTCCTGACTTTC	CASRGGPNSGANVLTF
TRBJ1-1	-	-	TRBV19	TGTGCCAGTAATAGGACCCTAAATAGGTTAGCTTTCTTT	CASNRTLNRLAFF
TRBJ2-7	-	-	TRBV11-2	TGTGCCAGCAGCTCGACGGGCCCCTACGAGCAGTACTTC	CASSSTGPYEQYF
TRBJ2-7	-	-	TRBV27	TGTGCCAGCAGTTTGGTGAAGGGGCGCTACGAGCAGTACTTC	CASSLVKGRYEQYF
TRBJ2-7	-	-	TRBV7-2	TGTGCCAGCAGCCTCGGGGCAGAACTTTTCCTCTCCTACGAGCAGTACTTC	CASSLGAELFLSYEQYF
TRBJ2-7	TRBD2	-	TRBV11-2	TGTGCCAGCAGCTTAGTAGCTAGCGGGAATTACGAGCAGTACTTC	CASSLVASGNYEQYF
TRBJ2-7	TRBD2	-	TRBV10-2	TGCGCCAGCGGGCTCTCGGGGGGCGAGCAGTACTTC	CASGLSGGEQYF
TRBJ2-1	-	-	TRBV4-1	TGCGCCAGCAGCCACGTTGGGGGTGAGCAGTTCTTC	CASSHVGGEQFF
TRBJ1-2	-	-	TRBV5-1	TGCGCCAGCAGCACAGCTAACTATGGCTACACCTTC	CASSTANYGYTF
TRBJ2-3	TRBD2	-	TRBV5-1	TGCGCCAGCAGCTTGGGACTAGCGGGAGTGGCAGATACGCAGTATTTT	CASSLGLAGVADTQYF
TRBJ2-7	TRBD2	-	TRBV6-5	TGTGCCAGCAGGGAGGGAAATAGCGGGACTTACGAGCAGTACTTC	CASREGNSGTYEQYF
TRBJ2-2	-	-	TRBV5-6	TGTGCCAGCAGCTTGGCCCCAGCCGGGGAGCTGTTTTTT	CASSLAPAGELFF
TRBJ1-5	-	few	TRBV5-8	TGTGCCAGCAGCTTGGCCCGCAGGGGGCCCCAGCATTTT	CASSLARRGPQHF
TRBJ2-4	TRBD2	-	TRBV28	TGTGCCAGCAGTCCCCCGGCGGGAGTAAGGACCAAAAACATTCAGTACTTC	CASSPPAGVRTKNIQYF
TRBJ2-3	-	-	TRBV19	TGTGCCAGTAGTATAGCGGGACGCACAGATACGCAGTATTTT	CASSIAGRTDTQYF
TRBJ2-7	TRBD1	-	TRBV19	TGTGCCAGTAGTTCACGGACAGGACCGTACGAGCAGTACTTC	CASSSRTGPYEQYF
TRBJ2-1	TRBD2	-	TRBV5-1	TGCGCCAGCAGCTTGCCAGCGGGAGAGACTTACAATGAGCAGTTCTTC	CASSLPAGETYNEQFF
TRBJ1-5	TRBD1	-	TRBV7-9	TGTGCCAGCAGCCGATCCCGGGACAGGGGGAATCAGCCCCAGCATTTT	CASSRSRDRGNQPQHF
TRBJ2-7	-	once	TRBV4-1	TGCGCCAGCAGCCAAGAACGGGAGCAGTACTTC	CASSQEREQYF
TRBJ2-7	-	-	TRBV10-3	TGTGCCATCAGTGAGCGATACTGGTCCGAGCAGTACTTC	CAISERYWSEQYF
TRBJ2-1	-	-	TRBV5-4	TGTGCCAGCAGCGCTGAGACTATCAATGAGCAGTTCTTC	CASSAETINEQFF
TRBJ2-3	TRBD2	-	TRBV10-1	TGCGCCAGCAGTGAGTCAGCGGGACGGCACACAGATACGCAGTATTTT	CASSESAGRHTDTQYF
TRBJ2-3	TRBD2	-	TRBV7-9	TGTGCCAGCAGCTTATGGGAGGGCTCAGATACGCAGTATTTT	CASSLWEGSDTQYF
TRBJ2-6	-	-	TRBV4-1	TGCGCCAGCAGCCAAGGCGGCACTGGGGCCAACGTCCTGACTTTC	CASSQGGTGANVLTF
TRBJ1-5	-	-	TRBV6-1	TGTGCCAGCATGGGTGTGGGGAGGGGCAATCAGCCCCAGCATTTT	CASMGVGRGNQPQHF
TRBJ2-2	TRBD1	-	TRBV5-1	TGCGCCAGCAGCGGACAGGTCACCGGGGAGCTGTTTTTT	CASSGQVTGELFF
TRBJ2-1	-	-	TRBV5-1	TGCGCCAGCCGAGGGGTACTGCCTCCCTACAATGAGCAGTTCTTC	CASRGVLPPYNEQFF
TRBJ2-1	TRBD2	-	TRBV4-2	TGTGCCAGCAGCCAAGGTAGCGGGAGTCGGGGTGAGCAGTTCTTC	CASSQGSGSRGEQFF
TRBJ2-3	-	-	TRBV10-3	TGTGCCATCAGTGAGTGGGGTGGGGCCTCGCGGGAAACGCAGTATTTT	CAISEWGGASRETQYF
TRBJ2-3	TRBD2	-	TRBV4-1	TGCGCCAGCCGCCTCACTAGCGGGAGAACAGATACGCAGTATTTT	CASRLTSGRTDTQYF
TRBJ2-5	-	-	TRBV14	TGTGCCAGCAGCCCTTTAGGCAGTCCTAAAGAGACCCAGTACTTC	CASSPLGSPKETQYF
TRBJ2-1	-	-	TRBV7-3	TGTGCCAGCAGCACAGGACCTGCGGCCCTCTACAATGAGCAGTTCTTC	CASSTGPAALYNEQFF
TRBJ2-3	TRBD2	-	TRBV4-2	TGTGCCAGCAGCCACCATTTAGCGGGCGCCGGCCCGGATACGCAGTATTTT	CASSHHLAGAGPDTQYF
TRBJ1-5	-	few	TRBV21-1	TGTGCCAGCAGCAAAGGAGGACAGGAGACCAATCAGCCCCAGCATTTT	CASSKGGQETNQPQHF
TRBJ1-2	-	-	TRBV6-1	TGTGCCAGCAGTGAAGGCAGGGTGGCGGGCTACACCTTC	CASSEGRVAGYTF
TRBJ2-1	TRBD2	-	TRBV6-5	TGTGCCAGCAGTTATCGCGGGAGATCCAACAATGAGCAGTTCTTC	CASSYRGRSNNEQFF
TRBJ1-2	-	-	TRBV19	TGTGCCAGTAGTCGCCTTGGCAGGGCCTATGGCTACACCTTC	CASSRLGRAYGYTF